The 3 T cell receptor beta chains below come from one sample, sequenced in a study of identical twins. TCRdb re-derived calls from the 5' RACE reads in MiXCR, one entry per CDR3 protein. Among 1,800,000 or so distinct CDR3 sequences listed, less than 35% were seen once. The source material was cord blood. These receptors were obtained from a newborn girl in good health.

This chain joins TRBV12-3 or TRBV12-4 and TRBJ1-4, with D maybe TRBD1 (5 bases). The CDR3 is 15 residues long. V dropped 7 bases and J dropped 8 bases, with 20 bases sitting between them. The CDR3 protein is CASTVFGRRGEKLFF. CDR3 nucleotides: TGTGCCAGCACCGTTTTCGGACGTCGGGGGGAAAAACTGTTTTTT.

The chain is built from TRBV20-1 and TRBJ2-3, with D possibly TRBD2 on 6 matching bases. The V and J ends lost 6 bases and 2 bases respectively, with 18 bases between them. The CDR3 runs to 15 residues. Germline CDR1 DFQATT, CDR2 SNEGSKA (reference sequence). The CDR3 DNA reads as TGCAGTGCAACGGGTCGGGCTAGCGACACAGATACGCAGTATTTT. Amino acids: CSATGRASDTDTQYF.

J is TRBJ1-6 and V is TRBV6-5; 8 bases are shared with TRBD1. The CDR3 covers 15 residues. Germline CDR1 and CDR2: MNHEY and SVGAGI. V was pared by 2 bases and J by 9 bases, with 6 bases of the junction left unmatched. CDR3 sequence (DNA): TGTGCCAGCAGTTACGATCAGGGGGCAGGTTCACCCCTCCACTTT. It yields the protein CASSYDQGAGSPLHF.